The source of this T cell receptor (beta chain) is a study of neurological immune-mediated disorders. The sample holds many counts of this clonotype. Time point noted: longitudinal time-point 1 (baseline). MiXCR, run by TCRdb on the 5' RACE reads, gives a single entry per CDR3 protein. The sample records some 60,000 distinct CDR3 sequences, about 11% being singletons. The CDR3 totals 14 residues. CDR1 and CDR2 from the germline V gene are DFQATT and SNEGSKA (reference sequence). Trimming cost V 6 bases and J 5 bases; bases outside gene matches: 6. The clonotype was recovered from a male donor with HTLV-1-associated myelopathy (HAM/TSP). The sequenced sample was PBMCs. The V gene is TRBV20-1, the J gene TRBJ1-6; TRBD1 matches at 8 bases. This CDR3 reads CSAPGQENNSPLHF. The CDR3 DNA reads TGCAGTGCGCCGGGACAGGAAAATAATTCACCCCTCCACTTT.